The 4 T cell receptor beta chains given below trace back to one sample, sequenced in a study of shared clonotypes between healthy human individuals. The method was immunoSEQ multiplex PCR; TCRdb's version includes in-frame clones alone and lacks a portion of them. The profile shows about 380,000 clones, roughly 96% of them singletons. Source material: memory CD8+ T cells sorted from blood. Noted subset: CD45RO+ cells pooled with CCR7-negative TemRA cells. These receptors were taken from a young man in good health.

The J gene is TRBJ2-2, the V gene TRBV11-2, with TRBD2 matching over 8 bases. The CDR3 contains 18 residues. Germline-derived CDR1 and CDR2 are SGHAT and FQNNGV. The V and J ends lost 1 base and 6 bases, in that order; junction bases with no gene match: 13. CDR3 bases: TGTGCCAGCAGCTTAGGGGCCGGTCTACGGGAGGGCCCCGGGGAGCTGTTTTTT. This sequence encodes CASSLGAGLREGPGELFF. The full variable domain, completed using reference TRBV11-2 and TRBJ2-2, is EAGVAQSPRYKIIEKRQSVAFWCNPISGHATLYWYQQILGQGPKLLIQFQNNGVVDDSQLPKDRFSAERLKGVDSTLKIQPAKLEDSAVYLCASSLGAGLREGPGELFFGEGSRLTVL.

V and J are TRBV6-5 and TRBJ2-3; tentative D call: TRBD2 (5 bases). The CDR3 extends over 14 amino acids. Germline CDR1 is MNHEY and CDR2 is SVGAGI. Trimming cost V 2 bases and J 10 bases, with 16 bases left between them. The CDR3 nucleotides are TGTGCCAGCAGTTACGGGGTAGCGAGTGTAGCGCAGTATTTT. Its protein is CASSYGVASVAQYF.

CDR3 region: CASSLKGAIAGGLTYEQYF. CDR3 in DNA: TGTGCCAGCAGTTTAAAGGGGGCAATAGCGGGAGGGTTGACCTACGAGCAGTACTTC. The chain combines TRBV27 with TRBJ2-7; 11 nucleotides match TRBD2. The CDR3 consists of 19 residues. CDR1 MNHEY and CDR2 SMNVEV come from the germline V gene (reference sequence). The ends lost 2 bases at V and 2 bases at J; junction bases unmatched: 14.

The gene calls are TRBV19 and TRBJ2-4; 10 bases match TRBD2. CDR1 is LNHDA and CDR2 is SQIVND in the germline V gene (reference sequence). With 3 bases clipped from V and 6 bases from J, the junction kept 5 bases outside the gene matches. This CDR3 is 15 amino acids long. CDR3 nucleotide sequence: TGTGCCAGTAGTATTCTAGCGGGAGCGTTAAACATTCAGTACTTC. This gives the protein CASSILAGALNIQYF.